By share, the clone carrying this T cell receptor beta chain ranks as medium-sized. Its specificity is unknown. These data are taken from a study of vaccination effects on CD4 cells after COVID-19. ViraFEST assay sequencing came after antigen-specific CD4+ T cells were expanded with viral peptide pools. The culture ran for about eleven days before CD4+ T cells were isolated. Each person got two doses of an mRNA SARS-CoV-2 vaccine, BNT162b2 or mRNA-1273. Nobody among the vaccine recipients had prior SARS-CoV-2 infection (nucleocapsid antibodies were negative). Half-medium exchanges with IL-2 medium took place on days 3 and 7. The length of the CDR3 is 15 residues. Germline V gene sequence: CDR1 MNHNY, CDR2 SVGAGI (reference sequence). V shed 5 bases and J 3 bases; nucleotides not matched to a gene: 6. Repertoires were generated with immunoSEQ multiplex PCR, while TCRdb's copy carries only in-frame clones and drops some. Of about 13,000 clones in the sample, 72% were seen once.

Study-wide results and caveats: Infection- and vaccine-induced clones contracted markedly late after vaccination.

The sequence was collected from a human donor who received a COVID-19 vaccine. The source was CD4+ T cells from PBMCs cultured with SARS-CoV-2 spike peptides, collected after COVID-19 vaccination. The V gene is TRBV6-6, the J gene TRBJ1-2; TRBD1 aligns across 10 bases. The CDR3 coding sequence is TGTGCCAGCAGTCGGACAGGGGGTGGGGACTATGGCTACACCTTC. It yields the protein CASSRTGGGDYGYTF.